This T cell receptor beta chain is from a study of blood T cell repertoires in COVID-19. Study context: Samples came from the United States, Italy and Spain, spanning acute and convalescent COVID-19. The analysed material was cDNA or gDNA that came from T cells, B-cell-depleted T cells, or PBMCs.

In the study's own analysis: Nucleated cell number was recorded as an estimate derived from reference gene primer amplification. Repertoires were generated with immunoSEQ multiplex PCR, while TCRdb's copy carries only in-frame clones and drops some. That table furnishes V, J and clone size, whereas the DNA furnished D and trimming. The sample carries around 67,000 clones, around 90% recorded once. Germline loops: CDR1 MDHEN, CDR2 SYDVKM. The CDR3 loop spans 15 amino acids. The V segment lost 6 bases and the J segment 0 bases; nucleotides outside the gene matches: 8. This clone has only a few counts. Sequenced input: peripheral blood. The chain links TRBV28 to TRBJ2-7; TRBD1 aligns across 7 bases. The sequence was collected from a woman of 80 years or more with acute or convalescent COVID-19. The CDR3 region is CASSLPQGSSYEQYF. Written as DNA, the CDR3 is TGTGCCAGCAGCCTGCCACAGGGGAGCTCCTACGAGCAGTACTTC.